A selection of T cell receptor beta chains follows, all from one sample in a study of CD8 T cells in ankylosing spondylitis. MiXCR, applied by TCRdb to the 5' RACE reads, yields one record per CDR3 protein. The table lists about 500,000 distinct CDR3 sequences, 5.3% of them singletons. Sequencing used blood, either unsorted or a sorted T cell fraction (not recorded which). Receptors were obtained from a male donor with ankylosing spondylitis. Both conserved end residues are part of each CDR3. The D gene is left open where the match is weak. Size is omitted from some rows. Given values are once, few, many or a class for expanded clones.

clone_size,j_call,v_call,d_call,cdr3_nt,cdr3_aa
many,TRBJ1-1,TRBV7-9,TRBD1,TGTGCCAGCAGCGTGAGACAGGGGGCGAACACTGAAGCTTTCTTT,CASSVRQGANTEAFF
few,TRBJ2-3,TRBV4-1,.,TGCGCCAGCAGCCAAGAAAGCGGACCTAGCACAGATACGCAGTATTTT,CASSQESGPSTDTQYF
many,TRBJ2-5,TRBV29-1,.,TGCAGCGTTGATGAGACCCAGTACTTC,CSVDETQYF
.,TRBJ1-2,TRBV7-2,.,TGTGCCAGCAACACCGAAGGGACTGGATGGGGAGGCTACACCTTC,CASNTEGTGWGGYTF
many,TRBJ1-6,TRBV20-1,.,TGCAGTGCTAGGGAAACCTATTCACCCCTCCACTTT,CSARETYSPLHF
many,TRBJ2-7,TRBV20-1,TRBD1,TGCAGTGCTGAGACAGGGGCTAGCTCCTACGAGCAGTACTTC,CSAETGASSYEQYF
many,TRBJ1-2,TRBV10-3,.,TGTGCCATCAGTGAGTCTCAGGAAAACTATGGCTACACCTTC,CAISESQENYGYTF
few,TRBJ2-1,TRBV5-1,TRBD2,TGCGCCAGCAACTTGTCCCCTAGCGGAGCCCTCAATGAGCAGTTCTTC,CASNLSPSGALNEQFF
many,TRBJ2-5,TRBV7-8,.,TGTGCCAGCAGCTTAGACCGTGCCAACCAGTACTTC,CASSLDRANQYF
many,TRBJ2-3,TRBV5-4,TRBD2,TGTGCCAGCAGCTGGACTAGCGGGAGCACAGATACGCAGTATTTT,CASSWTSGSTDTQYF
many,TRBJ2-5,TRBV29-1,.,TGCAGCGTCGCCGGGACTTCGACCCCAGAGACCCAGTACTTC,CSVAGTSTPETQYF
many,TRBJ1-2,TRBV6-1,.,TGTGCCAGCAGTGAAAAAGAGGGGCTTTGGGATGGCTACACCTTC,CASSEKEGLWDGYTF
many,TRBJ2-1,TRBV5-1,.,TGCGCCAGCAGCTTGAATATGGGCTACGAGCAGTTCTTC,CASSLNMGYEQFF
many,TRBJ1-3,TRBV7-9,.,TGTGCCAGCAGCTTTCGCCAGGGGTCGGGACACACCATATATTTT,CASSFRQGSGHTIYF
many,TRBJ1-2,TRBV29-1,.,TGCAGCGTGGCCTGGGACACAAACTATGGCTACACCTTC,CSVAWDTNYGYTF
many,TRBJ2-5,TRBV28,.,TGTGCCAGCAGTTTAATCCCAACGGTGGAGACCCAGTACTTC,CASSLIPTVETQYF
many,TRBJ1-2,TRBV11-2,.,TGTGCCAGCAGCCCGAGGGAGGCAGGCCGACTTTCGGACTATGGCTACACCTTC,CASSPREAGRLSDYGYTF
many,TRBJ2-3,TRBV9,TRBD2,TGTGCCAGCACCGGAGGTAGCGGGAGTTACGCAGATACGCAGTATTTT,CASTGGSGSYADTQYF
many,TRBJ2-3,TRBV20-1,TRBD2,TGCAGTTCCACTGGAGCGGGAGGCCCCCAACTTAGCACAGATACGCAGTATTTT,CSSTGAGGPQLSTDTQYF
many,TRBJ2-7,TRBV20-1,.,TGCAGTGCAAGAGGGTTAGGGACGGGTTCCTACGAGCAGTACTTC,CSARGLGTGSYEQYF
few,TRBJ2-7,TRBV20-1,TRBD1,TGCAGTGCGATCCGACAGGGTGCGTTCTACGAGCAGTACTTC,CSAIRQGAFYEQYF
.,TRBJ2-7,TRBV4-3,TRBD1,TGCGCCAGCAGCCAAGTCCACAGGGGGCCTTACGAGCAGTACTTC,CASSQVHRGPYEQYF
many,TRBJ2-2,TRBV4-2,.,TGTGCCAGCAGCCCCAGACTAGTGAACACCGGGGAGCTGTTTTTT,CASSPRLVNTGELFF
many,TRBJ1-6,TRBV20-1,TRBD1,TGCAGTCCGGACAGGAGCTCCTATAATTCACCCCTCCACTTT,CSPDRSSYNSPLHF
many,TRBJ2-2,TRBV4-3,.,TGCGCCAGCAGCCAAGATGCGAGAACGAACACCGGGGAGCTGTTTTTT,CASSQDARTNTGELFF
many,TRBJ1-5,TRBV5-5,.,TGTGCCAGCAGCTTGTCTTGGAGAACGGGACATCAGCCCCAGCATTTT,CASSLSWRTGHQPQHF
many,TRBJ1-6,TRBV6-5,.,TGTGCCAGCAGTTCCTTTGGGACTGTTAATTCACCCCTCCACTTT,CASSSFGTVNSPLHF
.,TRBJ1-2,TRBV30,.,TGTGCCTCCAATTCCCGGGACACTTTATCAGAAGGCTACACCTTC,CASNSRDTLSEGYTF
many,TRBJ2-7,TRBV20-1,TRBD2,TGCAGTGCGGAGTCTAGCGGGGGCACCTACGAGCAGTACTTC,CSAESSGGTYEQYF
.,TRBJ1-2,TRBV4-2,.,TGTGCCAGCAGCCGAAAGTCCGGGACACAAACCTATGGCTACACCTTC,CASSRKSGTQTYGYTF
many,TRBJ1-5,TRBV12-3/TRBV12-4,.,TGTGCCAGCACCTTCGACAGGAATCAGCCCCAGCATTTT,CASTFDRNQPQHF
many,TRBJ1-1,TRBV6-2/TRBV6-3,TRBD1,TGTGCCAGCAGTTACTGGACAGGGGGCGATGGACCTGAAGCTTTCTTT,CASSYWTGGDGPEAFF
many,TRBJ2-7,TRBV27,.,TGTGCCAGCAGTTTTATGCGCGGCTCCTACGAGCAGTACTTC,CASSFMRGSYEQYF
many,TRBJ1-1,TRBV29-1,.,TGCAGCGTTGTGGGATTTTGGGTCGGTGCTTTCTTT,CSVVGFWVGAFF
many,TRBJ1-2,TRBV6-5,.,TGTGCCAGCAGAACAGGTTCGGGGGGCTACACCTTC,CASRTGSGGYTF
many,TRBJ1-4,TRBV12-3/TRBV12-4,.,TGTGCCAGCAGTTTATTACGGGTAGAAAAACTGTTTTTT,CASSLLRVEKLFF
.,TRBJ2-1,TRBV16,TRBD2,TGTGCCAGCAGCCGACGGACTAGCGGGGGCTACAATGAGCAGTTCTTC,CASSRRTSGGYNEQFF
.,TRBJ1-1,TRBV30,.,TGTGCCTGGAGTGCCCGGAGAGAGGGTCAAGCTTTCTTT,CAWSARREGQAFF
many,TRBJ2-7,TRBV6-1,.,TGTGCCAGCAGTCCCCTCGGGAGCTCCTACGAGCAGTACTTC,CASSPLGSSYEQYF
many,TRBJ1-6,TRBV6-5,.,TGTGCCAGCAGTCGCCTGAATTCACCCCTCCACTTT,CASSRLNSPLHF
many,TRBJ1-2,TRBV6-5,TRBD1,TGTGCCAGCAGTTATTCCCACCCCACAGGGGGGGACTATGGCTACACCTTC,CASSYSHPTGGDYGYTF